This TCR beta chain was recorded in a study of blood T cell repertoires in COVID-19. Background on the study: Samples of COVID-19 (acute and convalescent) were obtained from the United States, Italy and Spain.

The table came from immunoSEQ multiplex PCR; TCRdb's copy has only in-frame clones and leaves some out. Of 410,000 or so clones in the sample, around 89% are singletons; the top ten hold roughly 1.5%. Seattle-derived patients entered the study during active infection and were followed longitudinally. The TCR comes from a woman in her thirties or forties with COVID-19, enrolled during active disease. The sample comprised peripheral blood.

The DNA of the CDR3 is TGTGCCAGCAGTTTGGGACAGGGAAGTGGCTACACCTTC. Translating gives CASSLGQGSGYTF. The rearrangement links TRBV12-3 or TRBV12-4 to TRBJ1-2, with 9 bases that match TRBD1. V shed 3 bases, J shed 7 bases, and the junction held 3 bases outside the gene matches. The CDR3 covers 13 residues.